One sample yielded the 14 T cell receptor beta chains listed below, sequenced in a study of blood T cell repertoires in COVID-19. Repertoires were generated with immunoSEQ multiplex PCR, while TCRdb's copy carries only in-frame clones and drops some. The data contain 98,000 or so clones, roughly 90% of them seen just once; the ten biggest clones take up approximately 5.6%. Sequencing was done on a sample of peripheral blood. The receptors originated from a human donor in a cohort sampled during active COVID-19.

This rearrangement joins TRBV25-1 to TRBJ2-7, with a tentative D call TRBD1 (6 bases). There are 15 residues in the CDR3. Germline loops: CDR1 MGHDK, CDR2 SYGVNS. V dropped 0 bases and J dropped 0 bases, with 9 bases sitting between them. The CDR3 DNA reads TGTGCCAGCAGTGAATATACAGGGCCCTCCTACGAGCAGTACTTC. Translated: CASSEYTGPSYEQYF.

The CDR3 DNA sequence: TGTGCCAGCAAAGCTTACGGGACAGCTAATGAAAAACTGTTTTTT. This encodes CASKAYGTANEKLFF. This chain uses TRBV7-2 with TRBJ1-4; 7 bases align to TRBD1. CDR3 size: 15 residues. The V and J ends lost 7 bases and 3 bases, in that order; junction bases with no gene match: 8. The germline CDR1 and CDR2 sequences are SGHTA and FQGNSA.

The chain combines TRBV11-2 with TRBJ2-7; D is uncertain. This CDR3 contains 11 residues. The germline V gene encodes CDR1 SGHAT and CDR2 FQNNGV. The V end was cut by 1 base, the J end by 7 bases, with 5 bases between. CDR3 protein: CASSLVLEQYF. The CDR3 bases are TGTGCCAGCAGCTTAGTCTTGGAGCAGTACTTC.

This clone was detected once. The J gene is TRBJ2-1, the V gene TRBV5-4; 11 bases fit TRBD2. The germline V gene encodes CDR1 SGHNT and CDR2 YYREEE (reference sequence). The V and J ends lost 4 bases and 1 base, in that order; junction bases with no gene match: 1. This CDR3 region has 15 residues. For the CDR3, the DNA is TGTGCCAGCAGCCGGACTAGCGGGTCCTACAATGAGCAGTTCTTC. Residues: CASSRTSGSYNEQFF.

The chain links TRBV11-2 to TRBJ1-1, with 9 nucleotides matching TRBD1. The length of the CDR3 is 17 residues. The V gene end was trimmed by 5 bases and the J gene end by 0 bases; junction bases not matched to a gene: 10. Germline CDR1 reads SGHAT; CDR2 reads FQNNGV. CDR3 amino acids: CASSPGDGTGLNTEAFF. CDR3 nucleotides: TGTGCCAGCAGCCCCGGCGACGGGACAGGGTTGAACACTGAAGCTTTCTTT. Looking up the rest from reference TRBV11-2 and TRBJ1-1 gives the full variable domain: EAGVAQSPRYKIIEKRQSVAFWCNPISGHATLYWYQQILGQGPKLLIQFQNNGVVDDSQLPKDRFSAERLKGVDSTLKIQPAKLEDSAVYLCASSPGDGTGLNTEAFFGQGTRLTVV.

This chain's CDR3 is CASSQATLAVSYNEQFF. DNA of the CDR3: TGCGCCAGCAGCCAAGCTACCTTAGCGGTCTCCTACAATGAGCAGTTCTTC. The chain is built from TRBV4-1 and TRBJ2-1, with TRBD2 as a possible D gene (6 bases). The CDR3 length is 17 residues. Between the trimmed V and J ends, which lost 1 base and 0 bases, there was a span of 13 bases. CDR1 MGHRA and CDR2 YSYEKL come from the germline V gene.

In DNA, the CDR3 is TGTGCCAGCACGCGGGGGACTGGGTCCTACGAGCAGTACTTC. It translates to CASTRGTGSYEQYF. V gene TRBV14 combines with J gene TRBJ2-7, with 7 nucleotides matching TRBD2. Losses at the gene ends were 7 bases for V and 1 base for J; bases not matched to a gene: 7. The CDR3 has 14 amino acids. Germline V lookup: CDR1 SGHDN, CDR2 FVKESK. Complete variable domain (other parts from reference TRBV14 and TRBJ2-7): EAGVTQFPSHSVIEKGQTVTLRCDPISGHDNLYWYRRVMGKEIKFLLHFVKESKQDESGMPNNRFLAERTGGTYSTLKVQPAELEDSGVYFCASTRGTGSYEQYFGPGTRLTVT.

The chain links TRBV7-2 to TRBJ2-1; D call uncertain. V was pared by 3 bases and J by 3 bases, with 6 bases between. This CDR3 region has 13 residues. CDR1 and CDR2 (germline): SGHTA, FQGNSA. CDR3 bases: TGTGCCAGCAGCTTCGAGAGCTACAATGAGCAGTTCTTC. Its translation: CASSFESYNEQFF.

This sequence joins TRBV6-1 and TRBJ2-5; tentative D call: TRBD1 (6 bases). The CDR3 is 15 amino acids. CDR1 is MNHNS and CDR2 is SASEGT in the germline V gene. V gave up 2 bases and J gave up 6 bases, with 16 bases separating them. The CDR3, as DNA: TGTGCCAGCAGTGAAAACAGGGATGGGGTGAAGACCCAGTACTTC. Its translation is CASSENRDGVKTQYF.

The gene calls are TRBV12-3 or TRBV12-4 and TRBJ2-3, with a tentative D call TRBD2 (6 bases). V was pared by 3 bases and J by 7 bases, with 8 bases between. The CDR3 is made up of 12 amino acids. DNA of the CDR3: TGTGCCAGCAGTTTCGGGGGACATACGCAGTATTTT. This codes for CASSFGGHTQYF.

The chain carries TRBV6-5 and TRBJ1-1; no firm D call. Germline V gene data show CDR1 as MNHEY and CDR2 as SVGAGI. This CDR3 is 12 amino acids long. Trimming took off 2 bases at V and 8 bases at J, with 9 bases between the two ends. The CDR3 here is CASSYEGTEAFF. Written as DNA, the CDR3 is TGTGCCAGCAGTTACGAGGGTACCGAAGCTTTCTTT.

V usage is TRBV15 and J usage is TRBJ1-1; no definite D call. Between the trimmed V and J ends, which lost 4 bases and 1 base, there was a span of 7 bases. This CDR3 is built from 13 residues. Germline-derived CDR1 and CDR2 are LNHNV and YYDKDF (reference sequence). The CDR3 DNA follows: TGTGCCACCAGCACCTTGTGGAACACTGAAGCTTTCTTT. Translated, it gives CATSTLWNTEAFF.

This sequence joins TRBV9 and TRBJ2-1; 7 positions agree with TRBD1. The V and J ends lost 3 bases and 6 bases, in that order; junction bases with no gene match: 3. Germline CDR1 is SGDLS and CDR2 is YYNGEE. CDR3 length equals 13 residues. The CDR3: CASSARQGNEQFF. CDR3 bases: TGTGCCAGCAGCGCCCGACAGGGCAATGAGCAGTTCTTC.

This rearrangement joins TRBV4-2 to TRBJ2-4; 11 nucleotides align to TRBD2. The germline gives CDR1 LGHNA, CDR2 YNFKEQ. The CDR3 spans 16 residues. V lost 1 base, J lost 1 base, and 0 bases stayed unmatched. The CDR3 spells CASSQASGGAKNIQYF. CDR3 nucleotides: TGTGCCAGCAGCCAAGCTAGCGGGGGGGCCAAAAACATTCAGTACTTC.